This T cell receptor beta chain comes out of a study of regulatory T cells in long-lasting Graves disease. Study in general: Newly diagnosed Graves' patients had taken antithyroid drugs under 3 months. Study-wide findings and caveats: Persistent patients shared more public clonotypes (approximately 2,800) than new patients (about 930). Newly diagnosed disease favored TRBV20-1 and TRBJ2-1 over persistent disease.

In its sample, this clonotype was seen a few times. The target antigen is unknown. CDR1 is SGHNT and CDR2 is YYREEE in the germline V gene (reference sequence). This CDR3 spans 15 amino acids. The V gene end was trimmed by 4 bases and the J gene end by 4 bases; junction bases not matched to a gene: 7. In building TCR beta libraries, iRepertoire HTBI primers were used together with Arm-PCR of CDR3 regions. TCRdb called the multiplex PCR reads again in MiXCR, with one record for every CDR3 protein. The data show over 200,000 distinct CDR3 sequences, around 18% seen once. Time point of the sample: newly diagnosed GD, antithyroid drugs for less than 3 months. PBMC RNA served as the TCR library source.

This receptor was obtained from a female donor with Graves disease. This chain links TRBV5-4 with TRBJ2-3; 9 bases are a match to TRBD1. Sequences were derived from peripheral blood mononuclear cells (PBMCs), sampled at new diagnosis, from a patient treated with antithyroid drugs. The DNA of the CDR3 is TGTGCCAGCAGCAAACAGGGGGCAAGGTCAGATACGCAGTATTTT. Its protein is CASSKQGARSDTQYF.